Below, 26 T cell receptor beta chains from the same sample are listed, as sequenced in a study of cytomegalovirus exposure and HLA in healthy donors. PCR amplification relied on 60 Vbeta primers (plus 13 Jbeta primers). Data came from immunoSEQ multiplex PCR; TCRdb stores just in-frame clones and leaves some out. The sample has 150,000 to 180,000 clones; around 82% are singletons. Sequencing was done on a sample of PBMCs. These receptors were obtained from a woman in her fifties or sixties in good health and CMV-seropositive.

V is TRBV4-3 and J is TRBJ2-2; tentatively, D is TRBD2 (5 bases). CDR3 length: 13 residues. Trimming left V 8 bases short and J 1 base short, with 8 bases between. Germline V gene sequence: CDR1 LGHNA, CDR2 YSLEER. CDR3 in amino acids: CASCEGNTGELFF. As DNA, the CDR3 is TGCGCCAGCTGTGAGGGGAACACCGGGGAGCTGTTTTTT.

This chain connects TRBV15 to TRBJ2-2, with 9 bases identical to TRBD1. The CDR3 is 16 amino acids. Unmatched junction bases numbered 6, after V lost 0 bases and J lost 7 bases. Germline CDR1 is LNHNV and CDR2 is YYDKDF (reference sequence). CDR3: CATSRDSGQGHGELFF. As DNA, the CDR3 is TGTGCCACCAGCAGAGATTCGGGACAGGGCCACGGGGAGCTGTTTTTT.

The chain employs TRBV29-1 and TRBJ2-1; TRBD2 matches at 7 bases. Looked up from germline, CDR1 is SQVTM and CDR2 is ANQGSEA. The CDR3 runs to 14 residues. The V and J ends lost 4 bases and 4 bases, in that order; junction bases with no gene match: 7. CDR3 in amino acids: CSVGQRGQYNEQFF. The CDR3, as DNA: TGCAGCGTTGGCCAGCGGGGCCAATACAATGAGCAGTTCTTC.

The V and J genes are TRBV29-1 and TRBJ2-1, with 9 bases matching TRBD1. With V trimmed by 5 bases and J by 9 bases, 11 bases remained unmatched. Germline V gene data show CDR1 as SQVTM and CDR2 as ANQGSEA. CDR3 length equals 14 residues. The CDR3 region has the DNA TGCAGCGTTCCGTTGGACAGGGGCAAAGGTGAGCAGTTCTTC. Protein product: CSVPLDRGKGEQFF.

This clone turned up a few times. The V call is TRBV6-5, the J call TRBJ2-1; TRBD1 matches at 7 bases. J was trimmed by 7 bases and V by 4 bases; bases with no gene match: 7. Germline CDR1 MNHEY, CDR2 SVGAGI. The CDR3 runs 14 residues. The CDR3 region is CASSSRQGMNEQFF. CDR3 sequence (DNA): TGTGCCAGCAGTTCCCGACAGGGTATGAATGAGCAGTTCTTC.

In this sample, this clone turned up once. The chain employs TRBV5-1 and TRBJ2-1, with 7 bases identical to TRBD1. Germline CDR1 SGHRS, CDR2 YFSETQ. The V segment lost 5 bases and the J segment 6 bases; nucleotides outside the gene matches: 11. This CDR3 has 15 amino acids. In nucleotides, the CDR3 is TGCGCCAGCAGTTTGTTCGGGACAGAGGGCAATGAGCAGTTCTTC. This sequence encodes CASSLFGTEGNEQFF.

The rearrangement uses TRBV7-2 and TRBJ1-6; D might be TRBD1 (5 bases). The CDR3 has 15 residues. Per germline, CDR1 SGHTA and CDR2 FQGNSA. The V and J ends lost 1 base and 5 bases respectively, with 9 bases between them. CDR3 region: CASSLGAGNNSPLHF. In DNA, the CDR3 is TGTGCCAGCAGCTTAGGTGCAGGGAATAATTCACCCCTCCACTTT.

The chain uses TRBV2 and TRBJ2-2, with a tentative D call TRBD2 (6 bases). There are 15 residues in the CDR3. CDR1 SNHLY and CDR2 FYNNEI come from the germline V gene. Trimming left V 4 bases short and J 1 base short, with 10 bases between. In DNA, the CDR3 is TGTGCCAGCAGTGTGGTTAGCGGGAACACCGGGGAGCTGTTTTTT. This encodes CASSVVSGNTGELFF.

The chain joins TRBV2 to TRBJ1-6, with D perhaps matching TRBD1 (6 bases). The CDR3 is 15 residues long. Per germline, CDR1 SNHLY and CDR2 FYNNEI. The germline V and J ends were trimmed by 6 bases and 7 bases, with 16 bases remaining between them. CDR3 amino acids: CASRATGQGNSPLHF. The CDR3 coding sequence is TGTGCCAGCAGGGCTACCGGGCAGGGGAATTCACCCCTCCACTTT.

J is TRBJ2-1 and V is TRBV6-1; 7 bases map to TRBD1. The CDR3 is 15 residues long. V was pared by 5 bases and J by 4 bases, with 8 bases of the junction left unmatched. The germline V gene encodes CDR1 MNHNS and CDR2 SASEGT. The DNA of the CDR3 is TGTGCCAGCAGTCGACCGGGACAGCAGTACAATGAGCAGTTCTTC. Translating it yields CASSRPGQQYNEQFF.

The chain joins TRBV29-1 to TRBJ2-5; TRBD2 matches at 7 bases. With the DNA end fitting TRBJ2-7 better, the J assignment may be wrong. The CDR3 loop spans 13 amino acids. Germline loops: CDR1 SQVTM, CDR2 ANQGSEA. In nucleotides, the CDR3 is TGCAGCGCTCGAAGCGGGGCCGACTACGAGCAGTACTTC. This gives the protein CSARSGADYEQYF.

The rearrangement links TRBV7-9 to TRBJ1-2, with 10 bases that match TRBD1. From germline, CDR1 is SEHNR and CDR2 FQNEAQ (reference sequence). CDR3 size: 14 residues. J gave up 8 bases and V 6 bases, and 9 bases lay outside the gene matches. The CDR3 protein is CASRPPGQGMGYTF. DNA for the CDR3: TGTGCCAGCAGACCTCCGGGACAGGGGATGGGCTACACCTTC.

The chain employs TRBV7-6 and TRBJ2-1, with TRBD1 as a possible D gene (5 bases). The germline V gene encodes CDR1 SGHVS and CDR2 FNYEAQ. The V and J ends lost 4 bases and 7 bases respectively, with 23 bases between them. The CDR3 loop spans 17 amino acids. Written as DNA, the CDR3 is TGTGCCAGCAGCTCCCTGCCTATAGGCCAGTCAGGGAATGAGCAGTTCTTC. It codes for CASSSLPIGQSGNEQFF.

The chain uses TRBV6-1 and TRBJ2-7, with TRBD1 matching 8 bases. The CDR3 consists of 15 residues. CDR1 is MNHNS and CDR2 is SASEGT in the germline V gene. After removal of 2 bases from V and 3 bases from J, the junction contained 6 bases not matched to a gene. The CDR3 region is CASSEMGTGNYEQYF. The DNA of the CDR3 is TGTGCCAGCAGTGAAATGGGGACAGGCAACTACGAGCAGTACTTC.

V gene TRBV7-9 combines with J gene TRBJ2-3, with D perhaps TRBD1 (5 bases). The CDR3 has 17 amino acids. CDR1 is SEHNR and CDR2 is FQNEAQ in the germline V gene (reference sequence). V was cut by 3 bases and J by 2 bases, with 18 bases left in between. CDR3 sequence (DNA): TGTGCCAGCAGCTTGTGGGGCCGCACGCTTTACACAGATACGCAGTATTTT. Encoded protein: CASSLWGRTLYTDTQYF.

This chain links TRBV6-1 with TRBJ1-2; 7 positions match TRBD1. CDR1 MNHNS and CDR2 SASEGT come from the germline V gene. This CDR3 has 14 residues. V lost 4 bases and J lost 8; bases outside the gene matches: 10. CDR3 coding DNA: TGTGCCAGCAGTGCGAAAACAGGGGTTAGAGGCTACACCTTC. This gives the protein CASSAKTGVRGYTF.

The chain carries TRBV7-9 and TRBJ2-2; D call uncertain. V was clipped by 5 bases and J by 0 bases, with 4 bases between them. Germline CDR1 reads SEHNR; CDR2 reads FQNEAQ (reference sequence). There are 13 residues in the CDR3. The DNA for the CDR3 is TGTGCCAGCAGCCCCACGAACACCGGGGAGCTGTTTTTT. Amino acid sequence: CASSPTNTGELFF.

The V and J genes are TRBV6-5 and TRBJ1-6; D might be TRBD1 (6 bases). The CDR3 extends over 14 amino acids. V lost 3 bases to trimming and J lost 6 bases, with 9 bases between them. Germline V CDR1 and CDR2: MNHEY, SVGAGI. The CDR3 spells CASSYQGTNSPLHF. For the CDR3, the DNA is TGTGCCAGCAGTTATCAGGGGACTAATTCACCCCTCCACTTT.

A word on this clone: An end of the junction differs from the germline gene, which may be a read error. The chain is built from TRBV7-9 and TRBJ2-7; D possibly corresponds to TRBD2 (5 bases). Germline CDR1 and CDR2: SEHNR and FQNEAQ (reference sequence). The CDR3 is 12 residues long. The DNA for the CDR3 is TGTTCCAGCAGCCGGGGAGCCTACGAGCAGTACTTC. Translating gives CSSSRGAYEQYF.

This clone was counted a single time. The V gene is TRBV5-1, the J gene TRBJ2-1, with D possibly TRBD1 on 5 matching bases. The germline V gene encodes CDR1 SGHRS and CDR2 YFSETQ. Trimming removed 1 base at V and 0 bases at J, with 14 bases between. The CDR3 has 17 residues. The CDR3 DNA reads TGCGCCAGCAGCTTGACCCGACAGTCCGTCTCCTACAATGAGCAGTTCTTC. This translates into CASSLTRQSVSYNEQFF.

The chain has TRBV19 and TRBJ1-5, with 9 bases fitting TRBD1. The CDR3 sequence is 15 residues long. V trimming: 5 bases; J trimming: 2 bases; junction bases outside the gene matches: 4. CDR1 is LNHDA, CDR2 SQIVND, per germline (reference sequence). Here the CDR3 reads CASSLRQGGNQPQHF. The DNA of the CDR3 is TGTGCCAGTAGTTTACGACAGGGGGGCAATCAGCCCCAGCATTTT.

The rearrangement joins TRBV7-6 to TRBJ2-1; weak D call: TRBD2 (6 bases). Trimming took off 0 bases at V and 7 bases at J, with 13 bases between the two ends. This CDR3 has 15 amino acids. Germline CDR1 is SGHVS and CDR2 is FNYEAQ. The CDR3 nucleotides read TGTGCCAGCAGCTTAGCCCAGACTAGTACGAATGAGCAGTTCTTC. Amino acids: CASSLAQTSTNEQFF.

V and J are TRBV6-5 and TRBJ1-2; 8 bases fit TRBD1. The ends lost 7 bases at V and 8 bases at J; junction bases unmatched: 12. This CDR3 contains 14 residues. Germline CDR1 is MNHEY and CDR2 is SVGAGI. The CDR3 spells CASTPDRAREGYTF. DNA of the CDR3: TGTGCCAGCACACCGGACAGGGCGCGGGAGGGCTACACCTTC.

V usage is TRBV7-9 and J usage is TRBJ2-6; weak D call: TRBD1 (6 bases). The CDR3 length is 16 residues. Germline V gene lookup returns CDR1 SEHNR and CDR2 FQNEAQ (reference sequence). Trimming left V 2 bases short and J 4 bases short, with 12 bases between. The CDR3 is CASSLTGPTGANVLTF. The CDR3 DNA follows: TGTGCCAGCAGCTTAACAGGGCCGACCGGGGCCAACGTCCTGACTTTC. The whole variable domain, filled in from reference TRBV7-9 and TRBJ2-6, reads DTGVSQNPRHKITKRGQNVTFRCDPISEHNRLYWYRQTLGQGPEFLTYFQNEAQLEKSRLLSDRFSAERPKGSFSTLEIQRTEQGDSAMYLCASSLTGPTGANVLTFGAGSRLTVL.

This rearrangement joins TRBV5-1 to TRBJ2-2, with a tentative D call TRBD2 (5 bases). Germline V gene data show CDR1 as SGHRS and CDR2 as YFSETQ. V lost 0 bases and J 5 bases, leaving 8 bases between the germline ends. The CDR3 runs to 14 residues. CDR3 in amino acids: CASSLEGATGELFF. The CDR3 bases are TGCGCCAGCAGCTTGGAGGGAGCGACCGGGGAGCTGTTTTTT.

V gene TRBV4-2 combines with J gene TRBJ2-7; TRBD1 aligns across 10 bases. V shed 0 bases, J shed 5 bases, and the junction held 4 bases outside the gene matches. Germline-derived CDR1 and CDR2 are LGHNA and YNFKEQ. There are 15 residues in the CDR3. CDR3 sequence (DNA): TGTGCCAGCAGCCAAGATTGGGGGACAGGGGACGAGCAGTACTTC. Residues: CASSQDWGTGDEQYF.